This T cell receptor (beta chain) was sequenced during a study of shared clonotypes between healthy human individuals. In the study overall: Every donor yielded three CD4 naive, three CD4 memory, two CD8 naive and one CD8 memory plate.

Germline V lookup: CDR1 MGHRA, CDR2 YSYEKL. The CDR3 totals 18 residues. Losses at the gene ends were 4 bases for V and 2 bases for J; bases not matched to a gene: 14. All donors qualified as healthy HIV-negative adults and had experienced no recent acute infections or vaccinations. Clones were read by immunoSEQ multiplex PCR, and TCRdb kept only the in-frame ones, dropping some. There are about 1 million clones in the sample; 78% occur only once, and 0.5% to 0.6% lies in the top ten. This sequence joins TRBV4-1 and TRBJ1-1; 9 positions match TRBD1. The receptor was derived from a man aged 18 to 30 in good health. Some clones in this sample may be carry-over from other donors' samples. Sequences were obtained from memory CD4+ T cells from PBMCs. As for subset: CD45RA-negative fraction. The CDR3 nucleotides are TGCGCCAGCAGCCCCCAGGCCACTAGGACAGGGGTTAACACTGAAGCTTTCTTT. Amino acid sequence: CASSPQATRTGVNTEAFF.